These T cell receptor beta chains were read from a single sample in a study of cytomegalovirus exposure and HLA in healthy donors. TCRdb's copy holds only in-frame clones and misses some; the assay was immunoSEQ multiplex PCR. This table has roughly 150,000 clones, approximately 9% appearing once. Sequencing was carried out using PBMCs. All receptors come from a male donor in good health and CMV-seronegative. The CDR3 runs from the conserved cysteine through the conserved F or W. D genes are given only for firm matches. Size is omitted from some rows. Given values are once, few, many or a class for expanded clones.

length: 16; J: TRBJ2-1; V: TRBV5-6; D: TRBD1; size: few; CDR3: CASSSGGLSSYNEQFF; DNA: TGTGCCAGCAGCTCAGGGGGCCTCAGCTCCTACAATGAGCAGTTCTTC
length: 14; J: TRBJ1-5; V: TRBV2; D: .; size: few; CDR3: CASTRWTDNQPQHF; DNA: TGTGCCAGCACTCGGTGGACAGATAATCAGCCCCAGCATTTT
length: 13; J: TRBJ2-5; V: TRBV7-3; D: TRBD2; size: few; CDR3: CASSSGLAETQYF; DNA: TGTGCCAGCAGCTCCGGACTAGCGGAGACCCAGTACTTC
length: 15; J: TRBJ2-1; V: TRBV9; D: .; size: few; CDR3: CASSVYPSPYNEQFF; DNA: TGTGCCAGCAGCGTTTATCCTAGCCCCTACAATGAGCAGTTCTTC
length: 18; J: TRBJ2-2; V: TRBV5-6; D: TRBD2; size: few; CDR3: CASSLGRLAGTNTGELFF; DNA: TGTGCCAGCAGCTTAGGACGACTAGCGGGGACGAACACCGGGGAGCTGTTTTTT
length: 15; J: TRBJ2-3; V: TRBV15; D: TRBD1; size: .; CDR3: CATSRGQGDTDTQYF; DNA: TGTGCCACCAGCAGAGGTCAGGGGGACACAGATACGCAGTATTTT
length: 18; J: TRBJ2-1; V: TRBV2; D: TRBD2; size: .; CDR3: CASSRLTSGGAGYNEQFF; DNA: TGTGCCAGCAGTCGACTGACTAGCGGGGGGGCCGGTTACAATGAGCAGTTCTTC
length: 12; J: TRBJ1-2; V: TRBV7-3; D: .; size: .; CDR3: CASSPGSGGYTF; DNA: TGTGCCAGCAGCCCGGGGTCGGGTGGCTACACCTTC
length: 16; J: TRBJ2-7; V: TRBV11-3; D: TRBD1; size: few; CDR3: CASSYAFGTDPYEQYF; DNA: TGTGCCAGCAGCTATGCGTTTGGGACAGACCCCTACGAGCAGTACTTC
length: 15; J: TRBJ2-7; V: TRBV4-3; D: .; size: .; CDR3: CASSQEVRFSTKQYF; DNA: TGCGCCAGCAGCCAAGAAGTCCGATTCTCTACGAAGCAGTACTTC
length: 14; J: TRBJ1-2; V: TRBV7-2; D: .; size: few; CDR3: CASSPQGRDYGYTF; DNA: TGTGCCAGCAGCCCACAGGGAAGGGACTATGGCTACACCTTC
length: 17; J: TRBJ2-1; V: TRBV5-1; D: .; size: .; CDR3: CASSLVPQGSPYNEQFF; DNA: TGCGCCAGCAGCTTGGTCCCACAGGGATCGCCCTACAATGAGCAGTTCTTC
length: 15; J: TRBJ1-2; V: TRBV9; D: .; size: few; CDR3: CASSATHKANYGYTF; DNA: TGTGCCAGCAGCGCAACTCATAAAGCTAACTATGGCTACACCTTC
length: 16; J: TRBJ1-2; V: TRBV5-1; D: .; size: .; CDR3: CASSFRPGEANYGYTF; DNA: TGCGCCAGCAGCTTCCGACCAGGGGAAGCTAACTATGGCTACACCTTC
length: 14; J: TRBJ1-1; V: TRBV27; D: .; size: few; CDR3: CASSPREKNTEAFF; DNA: TGTGCCAGCAGTCCCAGGGAAAAGAACACTGAAGCTTTCTTT
length: 12; J: TRBJ1-2; V: TRBV29-1; D: .; size: .; CDR3: CSVEARNYGYTF; DNA: TGCAGCGTTGAAGCGAGAAACTATGGCTACACCTTC
length: 14; J: TRBJ1-6; V: TRBV5-4; D: TRBD1; size: .; CDR3: CASSPDRVNSPLHF; DNA: TGTGCCAGCAGCCCGGACAGGGTTAATTCACCCCTCCACTTT
length: 13; J: TRBJ2-7; V: TRBV29-1; D: TRBD1; size: few; CDR3: CSVPGTGDYEQYF; DNA: TGCAGCGTCCCAGGGACAGGGGACTACGAGCAGTACTTC
length: 12; J: TRBJ2-7; V: TRBV28; D: .; size: .; CDR3: CAAQGSSYEQYF; DNA: TGTGCCGCCCAGGGGTCCTCCTACGAGCAGTACTTC
length: 13; J: TRBJ1-1; V: TRBV7-2; D: .; size: .; CDR3: CASSLGQGTEAFF; DNA: TGTGCCAGCAGCTTAGGCCAGGGTACTGAAGCTTTCTTT
length: 16; J: TRBJ2-7; V: TRBV5-4; D: .; size: few; CDR3: CASSLEGGAVSYEQYF; DNA: TGTGCCAGCAGCTTGGAGGGGGGGGCTGTCTCCTACGAGCAGTACTTC
length: 13; J: TRBJ1-1; V: TRBV6-5; D: .; size: .; CDR3: CASSLQGNTEAFF; DNA: TGTGCCAGCAGTCTACAGGGGAACACTGAAGCTTTCTTT
length: 15; J: TRBJ1-1; V: TRBV18; D: TRBD1; size: .; CDR3: CASSSRGLRNTEASF; DNA: TGTGCCAGCTCATCCAGGGGGCTCCGGAACACTGAAGCTTCCTTT
length: 11; J: TRBJ1-5; V: TRBV28; D: .; size: few; CDR3: CASSVDQPQHF; DNA: TGTGCCAGCAGTGTCGATCAGCCCCAGCATTTT
length: 12; J: TRBJ1-2; V: TRBV7-9; D: TRBD1; size: few; CDR3: CASEGARAGYTF; DNA: TGTGCCAGCGAGGGGGCCCGTGCTGGCTACACCTTC
length: 15; J: TRBJ2-1; V: TRBV9; D: TRBD2; size: .; CDR3: CASSVGTREGHEQFF; DNA: TGTGCCAGCAGCGTAGGGACTAGAGAGGGGCATGAGCAGTTCTTC